This T cell receptor beta chain was identified during a study of blood T cell repertoires in COVID-19. Study-wide context: Collection of acute and convalescent COVID-19 samples took place in the United States, Italy and Spain. T cells, B-cell-depleted T cells, or PBMCs supplied cDNA or gDNA.

In germline, CDR1 is SGHNT, CDR2 YYREEE (reference sequence). The CDR3 is 16 residues long. Trimming removed 0 bases at V and 7 bases at J, with 17 bases between. As handled by the study authors: It was from reference gene primer amplification that nucleated cell counts were estimated. Using immunoSEQ multiplex PCR, the repertoire was profiled, and TCRdb retains in-frame clones only, with some absent. That table supplies the V and J calls and clone size; D and trimming were determined from the DNA. The repertoire holds 35,000 to 50,000 clones, more than 70% seen once, with roughly 4.4% in the top ten.

V and J are TRBV5-4 and TRBJ2-1, with D tentatively TRBD1 (5 bases). Specimen: peripheral blood. This TCR derives from a woman aged 65 to 85 with acute or convalescent COVID-19. The chain's CDR3 is CASSLVGREIGNEQFF. The CDR3 DNA reads TGTGCCAGCAGCTTGGTAGGCAGGGAAATAGGGAATGAGCAGTTCTTC.